This T cell receptor (beta chain) was captured by sequencing in a study of T cells in Graves' hyperthyroidism and ophthalmopathy. Study-level information: Peripheral blood was secured at the point of initial diagnosis, before any treatment.

This clonotype showed up just a few times. What it binds is not known. Stable disease denoted Graves' hyperthyroidism without ophthalmopathy progression within 18 months. Among the patients, aged 18 to 65, hyperthyroidism was newly diagnosed and had lasted under 2 months. The source material, RNA transcripts, was used to amplify TCR beta CDR3 regions. Primed by the HTBI set, a first-round RT-PCR was run on the TCR CDR3. TCRdb reprocessed the multiplex PCR reads with MiXCR, giving one entry per CDR3 protein. The sample includes hundreds of thousands of distinct CDR3 sequences, 35% to 40% of them seen just once. General study points: Researchers found most expanded thyroid clonotypes above 0.001 in blood as well.

This CDR3 is built from 14 residues. Losses at the gene ends were 6 bases for V and 4 bases for J; bases not matched to a gene: 6. The TCR originated in a man aged 18 to 29 with Graves' hyperthyroidism. This sequence joins TRBV12-3 or TRBV12-4 and TRBJ2-5, with 9 bases identical to TRBD1. Sequences were obtained from blood. The CDR3 DNA follows: TGTGCCAGCAGCCACAGGGGGCGAGGAGAGACCCAGTACTTC. This codes for CASSHRGRGETQYF.